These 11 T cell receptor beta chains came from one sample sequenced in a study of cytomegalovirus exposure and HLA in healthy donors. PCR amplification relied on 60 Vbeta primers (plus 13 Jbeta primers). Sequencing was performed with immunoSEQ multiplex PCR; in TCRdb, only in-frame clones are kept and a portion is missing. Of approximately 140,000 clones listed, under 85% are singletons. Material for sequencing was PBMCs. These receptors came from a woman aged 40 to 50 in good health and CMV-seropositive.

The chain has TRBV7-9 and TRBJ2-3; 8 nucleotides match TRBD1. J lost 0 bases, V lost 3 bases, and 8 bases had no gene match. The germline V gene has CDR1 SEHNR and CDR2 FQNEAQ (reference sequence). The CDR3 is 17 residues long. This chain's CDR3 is CASSFLTGGTSTDTQYF. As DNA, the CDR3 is TGTGCCAGCAGCTTCCTAACAGGGGGTACTAGCACAGATACGCAGTATTTT.

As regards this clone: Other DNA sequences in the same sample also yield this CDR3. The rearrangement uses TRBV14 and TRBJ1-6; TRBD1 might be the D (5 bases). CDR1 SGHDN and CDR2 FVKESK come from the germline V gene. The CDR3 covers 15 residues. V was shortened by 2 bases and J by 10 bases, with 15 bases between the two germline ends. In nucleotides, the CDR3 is TGTGCCAGCAGCCAACAAAGGGCAGGGAAGTCACCCCTCCACTTT. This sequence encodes CASSQQRAGKSPLHF. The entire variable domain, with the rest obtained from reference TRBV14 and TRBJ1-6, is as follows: EAGVTQFPSHSVIEKGQTVTLRCDPISGHDNLYWYRRVMGKEIKFLLHFVKESKQDESGMPNNRFLAERTGGTYSTLKVQPAELEDSGVYFCASSQQRAGKSPLHFGNGTRLTVT.

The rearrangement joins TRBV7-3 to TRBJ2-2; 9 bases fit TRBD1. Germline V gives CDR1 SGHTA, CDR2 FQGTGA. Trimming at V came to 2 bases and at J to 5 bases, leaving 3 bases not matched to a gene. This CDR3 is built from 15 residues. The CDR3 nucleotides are TGTGCCAGCAGCTTATTACAGGGGGCAACCGGGGAGCTGTTTTTT. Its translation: CASSLLQGATGELFF.

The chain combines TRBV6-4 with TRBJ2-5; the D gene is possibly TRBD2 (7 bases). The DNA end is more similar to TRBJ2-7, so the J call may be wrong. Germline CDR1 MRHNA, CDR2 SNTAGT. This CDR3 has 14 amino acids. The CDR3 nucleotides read TGTGCCAGCAGCAGGGAGGGGGGCGCCTACGAGCAGTACTTC. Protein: CASSREGGAYEQYF.

CDR3 bases: TGTGCCAGCAGTGCGTGGGGGGGCCGGAATGAGCAGTTCTTC. It yields the protein CASSAWGGRNEQFF. This chain links TRBV6-4 with TRBJ2-1; possible D gene TRBD2, 7 bases. V shed 4 bases and J shed 7 bases, with 14 bases lying between them. The CDR3 spans 14 residues. Per the germline V gene, CDR1 is MRHNA and CDR2 is SNTAGT.

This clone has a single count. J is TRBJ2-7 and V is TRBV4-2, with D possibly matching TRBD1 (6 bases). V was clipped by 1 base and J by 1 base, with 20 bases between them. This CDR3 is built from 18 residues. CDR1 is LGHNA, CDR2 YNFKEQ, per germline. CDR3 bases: TGTGCCAGCAGCCAAGGATGGGACACAAACGGCCCTTCCTACGAGCAGTACTTC. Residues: CASSQGWDTNGPSYEQYF.

CDR3 region: CASSAEGGLSNIQYF. The DNA for the CDR3 is TGTGCCAGCAGTGCGGAGGGGGGGCTATCAAACATTCAGTACTTC. The chain couples TRBV2 to TRBJ2-4; the D gene is possibly TRBD2 (7 bases). The CDR3 has 15 amino acids. The V gene lost 4 bases and the J gene lost 6 bases, with 16 bases spanning the gap. Germline V gives CDR1 SNHLY, CDR2 FYNNEI.

CDR3 sequence (DNA): TGTGCCAGCAGCGTAGGGGGACAGGGGTACACTGAAGCTTTCTTT. This sequence encodes CASSVGGQGYTEAFF. This chain uses TRBV9 with TRBJ1-1; 10 bases fit TRBD1. Trimming removed 0 bases from V and 3 bases from J; junction bases left unmatched: 2. The length of the CDR3 is 15 residues. Looked up from germline, CDR1 is SGDLS and CDR2 is YYNGEE.

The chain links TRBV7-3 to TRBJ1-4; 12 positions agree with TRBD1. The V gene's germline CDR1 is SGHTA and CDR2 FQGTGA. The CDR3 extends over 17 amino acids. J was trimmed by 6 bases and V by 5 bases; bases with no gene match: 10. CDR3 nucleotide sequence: TGTGCCAGCAGCCAAAGGGACAGGGGGCATAATCATGAAAAACTGTTTTTT. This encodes CASSQRDRGHNHEKLFF.

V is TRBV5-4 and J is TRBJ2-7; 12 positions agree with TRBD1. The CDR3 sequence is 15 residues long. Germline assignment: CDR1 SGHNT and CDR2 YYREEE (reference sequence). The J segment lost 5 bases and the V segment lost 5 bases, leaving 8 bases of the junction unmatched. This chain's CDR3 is CASRDNRDRGHEQYF. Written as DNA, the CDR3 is TGTGCCAGCAGGGACAATCGGGACAGGGGGCACGAGCAGTACTTC.

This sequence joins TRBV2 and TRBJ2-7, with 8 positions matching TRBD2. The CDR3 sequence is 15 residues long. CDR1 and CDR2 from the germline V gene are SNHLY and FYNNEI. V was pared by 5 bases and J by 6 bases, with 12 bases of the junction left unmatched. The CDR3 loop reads CASSRAGGRWVEQYF. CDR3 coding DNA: TGTGCCAGCAGTAGGGCGGGGGGCAGGTGGGTCGAGCAGTACTTC.